This is a list of T cell receptor beta chains from one sample in a study of vaccination and CD4 T cells after COVID-19. TCRdb reprocessed the PCR reads with MiXCR, giving one entry per CDR3 protein. The sample includes 26,000 or so distinct CDR3 sequences, roughly 50% of them seen just once. The source material was CD4+ T cells from blood, sampled about 7 months after SARS-CoV-2 vaccination. All receptors derive from a human donor who had recovered from COVID-19. Each CDR3 is given with its conserved first and last residue.

>TRBJ1-5|TRBV20-1
CSASQGASNQPQHF
>TRBJ1-5|TRBV6-5
CASSYTNRGGNQPQHF
>TRBJ2-6|TRBV5-4
CASSGQKTGDGANVLTF
>TRBJ2-7|TRBV23-1
CASSQSATGGSHEQYF
>TRBJ2-1|TRBV27
CASSLGYEPNEQFF
>TRBJ1-5|TRBV28
CASMRGSQPQHF
>TRBJ2-5|TRBV24-1
CATGNRVAEPTLQETQYF
>TRBJ2-4|TRBV15
CATSGYTGAKNIQYF
>TRBJ2-4|TRBV20-1
CSVSPAGGPLAKNIQYF
>TRBJ2-1|TRBV20-1
CSARRRADEQFF
>TRBJ1-5|TRBV28
CASASQGQGDAGNQPQHF
>TRBJ1-5|TRBV20-1
CSAIEGGGQPQHF
>TRBJ2-7|TRBV6-1
CASSRTGGNEQYF
>TRBJ1-1|TRBV6-1
CASSSQMDPRTPTEAFF
>TRBJ2-3|TRBV19
CASSPPRATGVVDTQYF
>TRBJ1-5|TRBV20-1
CSALVGGSEIEPQHF
>TRBJ1-5|TRBV7-9
CASSADSTPQHF
>TRBJ2-3|TRBV24-1
CATSDTSGRLYTQYF